Listed below are T cell receptor beta chains from one sample, sequenced in a study of neurological immune-mediated disorders. TCRdb processed the 5' RACE reads anew with MiXCR; each CDR3 protein has one entry. The data contain about 80,000 distinct CDR3 sequences, around 9.9% of them singletons. The source material was PBMCs. The receptor set was obtained from a man in his forties or fifties in good health. Each CDR3 is given with its conserved first and last residue. Each record gives: D gene, V gene, J gene, clone size, CDR3 DNA, CDR3 protein. The D gene is left open where the match is weak. Not every row has a clone size; where given, it reads once, few, many or a size class.

.	TRBV29-1	TRBJ2-6	.	TGCAGCGTTGAGGGGACATGGGGAACCACTGGGGCCAACGTCCTTACTTTC	CSVEGTWGTTGANVLTF
.	TRBV5-1	TRBJ1-3	many	TGCGCCAGCAGCTTGATTGGACAGCTTTCCTCTGGAAACACCATATATTTT	CASSLIGQLSSGNTIYF
TRBD1	TRBV7-6	TRBJ2-5	many	TGTGCCAGCAGCTCCGACAGGGGAGTACAAGAGACCCAGTACTTC	CASSSDRGVQETQYF
.	TRBV7-9	TRBJ1-1	many	TGTGCCAGCAGCACACAGGCTGAGGGCACTGAAGCTTTCTTT	CASSTQAEGTEAFF
.	TRBV5-1	TRBJ2-3	many	TGCGCCAGCAGCTTGGGAGAGCGGTCCACAGATACGCAGTATTTT	CASSLGERSTDTQYF
TRBD1	TRBV7-8	TRBJ1-6	many	TGTGCCAGCAGCTTACAAGTTCCGGGACAGCGAAGCTCCTATAATTCACCCCTCCACTTT	CASSLQVPGQRSSYNSPLHF
.	TRBV5-1	TRBJ2-7	many	TGCGCCAGCAGCTTGCCCCGGGCCCAAGGCGGCGAGCAGTACTTC	CASSLPRAQGGEQYF
.	TRBV5-1	TRBJ2-7	many	TGCGCCAGCAGCAAAGGCCAGGGGCTCGTTTACGAGCAGTACTTC	CASSKGQGLVYEQYF
.	TRBV29-1	TRBJ1-1	many	TGCAGCGTTGATACGGATGTAGCTTTCTTT	CSVDTDVAFF
.	TRBV12-3/TRBV12-4	TRBJ2-2	many	TGTGCCAGCATCCAGAACACCGGGGAGCTGTTTTTT	CASIQNTGELFF
.	TRBV12-3/TRBV12-4	TRBJ2-3	many	TGTGCCAGCAGTCTCCTCCTAGCGCAGCATACAGATACGCAGTATTTT	CASSLLLAQHTDTQYF
.	TRBV10-3	TRBJ2-2	many	TGTGCCATCAGTGCGCCGGGCCCGGCCACCGGGGAGCTGTTTTTT	CAISAPGPATGELFF
TRBD1	TRBV2	TRBJ2-7	many	TGTGCCAGCAGTAAGATGACAGGGGCCGAGCAGTACTTC	CASSKMTGAEQYF
TRBD1	TRBV6-5	TRBJ2-7	many	TGTGCCAGCAGTTATGACCGACAGGGGAACTACGAGCAGTACTTC	CASSYDRQGNYEQYF
.	TRBV6-5	TRBJ1-1	few	TGTGCCAGCAGTTACTCCTGGGGGGCCCCCACTGAAGCTTTCTTT	CASSYSWGAPTEAFF
.	TRBV5-1	TRBJ1-6	many	TGCGCCAGCAGCTTGGGAGTCAATTCACCCCTCCACTTT	CASSLGVNSPLHF
TRBD1	TRBV7-9	TRBJ2-7	.	TGTGCCAGCAGATCCTCCCGGGACAGGGTCTACGAGCAGTACTTC	CASRSSRDRVYEQYF
TRBD1	TRBV5-5	TRBJ1-4	many	TGTGCCAGCAGCTTGGGGACAGGGGGAACAGGGGCTAATGAAAAACTGTTTTTT	CASSLGTGGTGANEKLFF
.	TRBV5-1	TRBJ2-3	many	TGCGCCAGCAGCTTGGTTCCAGGGACAGATACGCAGTATTTT	CASSLVPGTDTQYF
.	TRBV28	TRBJ1-5	many	TGTGCCAGCATCCCCGGGGGCAGGGCTGGCAATCAGCCCCAGCATTTT	CASIPGGRAGNQPQHF
TRBD1	TRBV5-1	TRBJ2-3	many	TGCGCCAGCAGCCCAGGGACAGGGATTTCAGATACGCAGTATTTT	CASSPGTGISDTQYF
.	TRBV6-5	TRBJ2-7	many	TGTGCCAGCAGTTTGGGACCGGCCCACGAGCAGTACTTC	CASSLGPAHEQYF
.	TRBV7-2	TRBJ1-3	many	TGTGCCAGCAGCTTACCCACGGTCTCGAGGAACACCATATATTTT	CASSLPTVSRNTIYF
TRBD2	TRBV7-2	TRBJ2-3	many	TGTGCCAGCAGCTTAGCGCCAGCGGGAGGGACAGATACGCAGTATTTT	CASSLAPAGGTDTQYF
TRBD1	TRBV30	TRBJ1-5	many	TGTGCCTGGAGTACCAGACAGGGGTTGAGCAATCAGCCCCAGCATTTT	CAWSTRQGLSNQPQHF
.	TRBV5-1	TRBJ2-5	many	TGCGCCAGCGGGGAAGATAGACAAGAGACCCAGTACTTC	CASGEDRQETQYF
.	TRBV12-3/TRBV12-4	TRBJ2-7	many	TGTGCCAGCAGCCCCGGACCGCAGCACGAGCAGTACTTC	CASSPGPQHEQYF
.	TRBV6-5	TRBJ2-5	many	TGTGCCAGCAGCCCCTCGGGCCCGTTGGAGACCCAGTACTTC	CASSPSGPLETQYF
.	TRBV28	TRBJ1-2	few	TGTGCCAGCAGTAAGGCGTACCCTGGCTACACCTTC	CASSKAYPGYTF
.	TRBV11-1	TRBJ2-5	many	TGTGCCAGCAGCCCTCGGGGGTACCAAGAGACCCAGTACTTC	CASSPRGYQETQYF
.	TRBV9	TRBJ2-3	many	TGTGCCAGCAGCGAGGGGCGGTATTTCACAGATACGCAGTATTTT	CASSEGRYFTDTQYF
TRBD2	TRBV18	TRBJ2-1	.	TGTGCCAGCTCACCACCGTCTTCACTAGCGGGATACAATGAGCAGTTCTTC	CASSPPSSLAGYNEQFF
.	TRBV20-1	TRBJ1-3	many	TGCAGTGCTAGCTCTGTGGCGGGGGGCGGAAACACCATATATTTT	CSASSVAGGGNTIYF
.	TRBV4-1	TRBJ2-4	many	TGCGCCAGCAGCCAAGACCCCAGCCGACGGACAGTCGACAAAAACATTCAGTACTTC	CASSQDPSRRTVDKNIQYF